The subject of this entry is one TCR beta chain. Germline V gene data show CDR1 as MGHDK and CDR2 as SYGVNS. Trimming cost V 3 bases and J 5 bases, with 14 bases left between them. CDR3 length: 15 residues. These data are taken from a study of blood T cell repertoires in COVID-19. Study at large: Samples of COVID-19 (acute and convalescent) were obtained from the United States, Italy and Spain. The analysed material was cDNA or gDNA that came from T cells, B-cell-depleted T cells, or PBMCs.

Original analysis: Scientists estimated how many nucleated cells there were by amplifying reference gene primers. Measured with immunoSEQ multiplex PCR; TCRdb has only the in-frame clones, and not every one. D and trimming were read from the DNA, whereas the V and J calls and clone size are those reported in that table. The repertoire holds about 150,000 clones, roughly 80% seen once, with 16% in the top ten. The sample comprised peripheral blood. This sequence was found in a man aged 50 to 60 with acute or convalescent COVID-19. The genes are TRBV25-1 and TRBJ1-5; unclear D gene. The DNA for the CDR3 is TGTGCCAGCAGTGATTCCAGCGAAGGTGATCAGCCCCAGCATTTT. Amino acid sequence: CASSDSSEGDQPQHF.